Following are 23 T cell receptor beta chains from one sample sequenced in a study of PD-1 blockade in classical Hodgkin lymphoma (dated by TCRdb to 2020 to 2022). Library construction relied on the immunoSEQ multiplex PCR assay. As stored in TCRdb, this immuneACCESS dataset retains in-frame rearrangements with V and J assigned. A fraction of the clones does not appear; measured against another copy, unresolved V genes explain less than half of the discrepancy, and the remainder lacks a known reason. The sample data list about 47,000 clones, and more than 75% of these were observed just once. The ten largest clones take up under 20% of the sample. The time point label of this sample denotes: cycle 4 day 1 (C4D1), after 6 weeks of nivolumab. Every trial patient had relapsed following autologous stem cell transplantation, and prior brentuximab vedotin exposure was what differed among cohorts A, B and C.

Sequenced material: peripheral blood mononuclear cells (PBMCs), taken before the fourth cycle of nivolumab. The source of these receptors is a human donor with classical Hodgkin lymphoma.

CDR3 sequence: CASSLGLASGRTGSETQYF. CDR3 nucleotide sequence: TGCGCCAGCAGCTTGGGGCTGGCTAGCGGGAGGACCGGGTCAGAGACCCAGTACTTC. The chain employs TRBV5-1 and TRBJ2-5; 11 bases fit TRBD2. There are 19 residues in the CDR3. Germline values: CDR1 SGHRS, CDR2 YFSETQ. Trimming removed 0 bases from V and 4 bases from J; junction bases left unmatched: 14.

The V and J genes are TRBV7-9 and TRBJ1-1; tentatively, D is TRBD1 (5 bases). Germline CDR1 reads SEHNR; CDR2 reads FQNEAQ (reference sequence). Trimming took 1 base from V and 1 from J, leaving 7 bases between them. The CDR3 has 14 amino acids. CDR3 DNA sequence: TGTGCCAGCAGCTTAGGACAGACGAACACTGAAGCTTTCTTT. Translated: CASSLGQTNTEAFF.

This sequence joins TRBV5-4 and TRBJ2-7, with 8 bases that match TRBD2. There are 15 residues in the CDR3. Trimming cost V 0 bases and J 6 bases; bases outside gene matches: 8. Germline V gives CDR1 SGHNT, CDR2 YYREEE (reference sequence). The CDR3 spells CASSLGHPREGEQYF. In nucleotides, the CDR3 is TGTGCCAGCAGCTTGGGTCACCCCCGGGAGGGCGAGCAGTACTTC.

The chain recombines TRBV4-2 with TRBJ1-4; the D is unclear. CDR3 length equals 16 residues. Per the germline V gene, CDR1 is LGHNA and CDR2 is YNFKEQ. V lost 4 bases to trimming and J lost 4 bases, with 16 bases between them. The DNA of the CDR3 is TGTGCCAGCAGCCTATATACAACGGGGTATAATGAAAAACTGTTTTTT. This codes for CASSLYTTGYNEKLFF.

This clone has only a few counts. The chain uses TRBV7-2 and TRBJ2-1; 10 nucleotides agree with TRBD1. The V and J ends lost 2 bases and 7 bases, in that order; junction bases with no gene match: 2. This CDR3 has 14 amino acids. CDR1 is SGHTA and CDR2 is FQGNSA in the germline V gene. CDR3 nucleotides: TGTGCCAGCAGCTTACCGGACAGGGGGAATGAGCAGTTCTTC. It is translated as CASSLPDRGNEQFF.

CDR3 DNA sequence: TGCGCCAGCAGCCAGGGCGGAAATGGGCAGCCCCAGCATTTT. This translates into CASSQGGNGQPQHF. The chain couples TRBV4-1 to TRBJ1-5; no firm D call. V lost 3 bases, J lost 7 bases, and 13 bases lay in between. This CDR3 spans 14 amino acids. CDR1 is MGHRA and CDR2 is YSYEKL in the germline V gene.

CDR3 DNA sequence: TGCGCCAGCAGTGTAACAGCTTCCTCTGGAAACACCATATATTTT. Protein: CASSVTASSGNTIYF. The V and J genes are TRBV10-1 and TRBJ1-3; D is undetermined. This CDR3 is built from 15 residues. Trimming left V 4 bases short and J 0 bases short, with 10 bases between. Germline V gene data show CDR1 as WNHNN and CDR2 as SYGVQD (reference sequence).

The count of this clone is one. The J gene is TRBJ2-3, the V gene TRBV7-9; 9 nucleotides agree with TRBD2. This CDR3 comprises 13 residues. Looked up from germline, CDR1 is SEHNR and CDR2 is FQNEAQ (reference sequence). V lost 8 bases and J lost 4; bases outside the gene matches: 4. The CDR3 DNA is TGTGCCAGCGTCTCTAGCGGGGCAGATACGCAGTATTTT. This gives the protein CASVSSGADTQYF.

The CDR3 is CASSRGQDEWNEQFF. DNA for the CDR3: TGTGCCAGCAGCAGGGGGCAGGATGAATGGAATGAGCAGTTCTTC. The chain couples TRBV13 to TRBJ2-1; 7 bases are shared with TRBD1. The CDR3 extends over 15 amino acids. V lost 5 bases to trimming and J lost 7 bases; unmatched junction nucleotides: 11. Germline lookup yields CDR1 PRHDT and CDR2 FYEKMQ (reference sequence).

Here the CDR3 reads CASRSGQGDNEQFF. The CDR3 bases are TGCGCCAGCAGATCGGGACAGGGCGACAATGAGCAGTTCTTC. V gene TRBV10-1 combines with J gene TRBJ2-1, with 9 bases matching TRBD1. CDR1 is WNHNN and CDR2 is SYGVQD in the germline V gene (reference sequence). The CDR3 is 14 amino acids. V dropped 6 bases and J dropped 5; count of bases not matched to a gene: 5.

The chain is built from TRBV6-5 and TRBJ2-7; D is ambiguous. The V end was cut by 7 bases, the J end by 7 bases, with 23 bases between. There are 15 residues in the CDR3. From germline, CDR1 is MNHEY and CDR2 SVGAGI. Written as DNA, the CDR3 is TGTGCCAGCAATACCCCCAGAGAGTCTGTGGGGGAGCAGTACTTC. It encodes CASNTPRESVGEQYF.

This CDR3 is CAWSVPGVGPPLHF. The CDR3 DNA follows: TGTGCCTGGAGTGTACCAGGGGTTGGGCCACCCCTCCACTTT. The J gene is TRBJ1-6, the V gene TRBV30, with TRBD1 as a possible D gene (6 bases). The CDR3 sequence is 14 residues long. Trimming stripped 0 bases from V and 11 bases from J, with 14 bases between. Per germline, CDR1 GTSNPN and CDR2 SVGIG (reference sequence).

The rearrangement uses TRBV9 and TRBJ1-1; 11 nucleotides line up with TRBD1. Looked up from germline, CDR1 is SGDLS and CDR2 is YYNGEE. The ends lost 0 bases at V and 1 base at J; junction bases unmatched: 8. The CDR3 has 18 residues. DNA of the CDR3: TGTGCCAGCAGCGTAGGCCCGGGACAGGGGGAATCGAACACTGAAGCTTTCTTT. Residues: CASSVGPGQGESNTEAFF. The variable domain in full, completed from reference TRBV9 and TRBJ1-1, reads DSGVTQTPKHLITATGQRVTLRCSPRSGDLSVYWYQQSLDQGLQFLIQYYNGEERAKGNILERFSAQQFPDLHSELNLSSLELGDSALYFCASSVGPGQGESNTEAFFGQGTRLTVV.

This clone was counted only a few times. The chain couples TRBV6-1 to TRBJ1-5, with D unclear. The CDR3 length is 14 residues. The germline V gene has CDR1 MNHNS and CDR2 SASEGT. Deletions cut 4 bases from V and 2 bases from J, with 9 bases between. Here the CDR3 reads CASSVLQGNQPQHF. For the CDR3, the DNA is TGTGCCAGCAGTGTGTTGCAGGGCAATCAGCCCCAGCATTTT.

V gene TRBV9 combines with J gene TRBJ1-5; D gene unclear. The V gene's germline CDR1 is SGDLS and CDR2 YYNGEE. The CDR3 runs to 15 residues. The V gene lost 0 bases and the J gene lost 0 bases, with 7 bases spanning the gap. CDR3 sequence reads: CASSVESDSNQPQHF. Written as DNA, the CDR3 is TGTGCCAGCAGCGTAGAAAGCGATAGCAATCAGCCCCAGCATTTT.

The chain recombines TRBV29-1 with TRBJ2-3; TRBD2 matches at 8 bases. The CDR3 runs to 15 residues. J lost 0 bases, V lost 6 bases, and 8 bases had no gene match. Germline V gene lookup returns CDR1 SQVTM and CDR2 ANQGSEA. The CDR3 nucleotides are TGCAGCGTCGTCCTTAGCGGGGCTAGCACAGATACGCAGTATTTT. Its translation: CSVVLSGASTDTQYF.

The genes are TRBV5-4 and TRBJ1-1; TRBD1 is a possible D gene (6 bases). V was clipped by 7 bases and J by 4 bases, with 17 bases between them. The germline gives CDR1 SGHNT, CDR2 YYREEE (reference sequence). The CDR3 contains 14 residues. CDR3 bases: TGTGCCAGCCGAACTGGGGGGGGGCTCACTGAAGCTTTCTTT. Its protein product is CASRTGGGLTEAFF.

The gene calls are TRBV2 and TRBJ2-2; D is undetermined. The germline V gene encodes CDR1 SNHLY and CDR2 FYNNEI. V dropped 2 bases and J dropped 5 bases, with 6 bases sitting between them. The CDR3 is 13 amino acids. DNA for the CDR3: TGTGCCAGCAGTGAATTAGGGACCGGGGAGCTGTTTTTT. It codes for CASSELGTGELFF.

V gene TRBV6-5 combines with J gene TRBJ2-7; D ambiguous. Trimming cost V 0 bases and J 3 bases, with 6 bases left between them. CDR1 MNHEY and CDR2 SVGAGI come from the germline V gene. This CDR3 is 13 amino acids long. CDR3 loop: CASSYSGFYEQYF. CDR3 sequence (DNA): TGTGCCAGCAGTTACTCGGGCTTCTACGAGCAGTACTTC.

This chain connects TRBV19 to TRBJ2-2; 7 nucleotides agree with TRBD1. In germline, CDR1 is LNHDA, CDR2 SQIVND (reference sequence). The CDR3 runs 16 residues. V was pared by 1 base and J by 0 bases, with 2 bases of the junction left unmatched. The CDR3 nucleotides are TGTGCCAGTAGTATAGTTCAGGGGGCGAACACCGGGGAGCTGTTTTTT. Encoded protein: CASSIVQGANTGELFF.

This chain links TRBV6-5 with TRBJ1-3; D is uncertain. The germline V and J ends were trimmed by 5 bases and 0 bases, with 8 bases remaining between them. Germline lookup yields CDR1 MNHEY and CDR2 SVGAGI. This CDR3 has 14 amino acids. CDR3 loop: CASSVFLSGNTIYF. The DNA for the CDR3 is TGTGCCAGCAGTGTCTTTCTCTCTGGAAACACCATATATTTT.

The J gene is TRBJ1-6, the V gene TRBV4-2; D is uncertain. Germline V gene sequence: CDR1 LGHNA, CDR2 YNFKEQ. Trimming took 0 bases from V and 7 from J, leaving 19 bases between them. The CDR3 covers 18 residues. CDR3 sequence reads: CASSQDRVKGSQNSPLHF. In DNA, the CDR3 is TGTGCCAGCAGCCAAGATCGGGTTAAAGGTAGTCAGAATTCACCCCTCCACTTT.

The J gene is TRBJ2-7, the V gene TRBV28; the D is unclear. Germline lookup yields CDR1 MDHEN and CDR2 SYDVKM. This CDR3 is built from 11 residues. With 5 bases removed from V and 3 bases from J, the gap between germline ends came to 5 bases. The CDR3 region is CASSPLYEQYF. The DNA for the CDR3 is TGTGCCAGCAGTCCCCTCTACGAGCAGTACTTC.